The 9 T cell receptor beta chains below come from one sample, sequenced in a study of identical twins. TCRdb reprocessed the 5' RACE reads with MiXCR, giving one entry per CDR3 protein. The repertoire holds 200,000 to 250,000 distinct CDR3 sequences, with about an eighth as singletons. The specimen sequenced was memory (CD45RO+) T cells sorted from blood. These receptors all stem from a woman between 18 and 30 years old in good health.

This clonotype was seen only a few times. The chain couples TRBV2 to TRBJ1-1; D remains unclear. The V end lost 2 bases, the J end lost 1 base, and 5 bases lay between the germline ends. The CDR3 consists of 13 residues. Germline V gives CDR1 SNHLY, CDR2 FYNNEI. This CDR3 is CASSEMENTEAFF. The CDR3 nucleotides read TGTGCCAGCAGTGAAATGGAGAACACTGAAGCTTTCTTT.

This clonotype has more than one count but fewer than ten. This chain connects TRBV7-9 to TRBJ2-1; 8 bases map to TRBD2. This CDR3 is 15 amino acids long. Germline lookup yields CDR1 SEHNR and CDR2 FQNEAQ (reference sequence). Losses at the gene ends were 5 bases for V and 2 bases for J; bases not matched to a gene: 5. The chain's CDR3 is CASSITSGTYNEQFF. The CDR3, as DNA: TGTGCCAGCAGCATTACTAGCGGAACCTACAATGAGCAGTTCTTC.

This clonotype was recorded a few times. This chain links TRBV5-5 with TRBJ1-1, with 8 bases aligning to TRBD1. The junction had 17 bases not matched to a gene; V was cut back by 4 bases and J by 3 bases. Germline-derived CDR1 and CDR2 are SGHKS and YYEKEE (reference sequence). This CDR3 is 18 amino acids long. The CDR3 loop is CASSIRDRGPGGYTEAFF. In DNA, the CDR3 is TGTGCCAGCAGCATCCGAGACAGGGGTCCCGGAGGGTACACTGAAGCTTTCTTT.

The table lists this clonotype with a few counts. V gene TRBV2 combines with J gene TRBJ1-1, with D possibly being TRBD1 (5 bases). V gave up 7 bases and J gave up 0 bases, with 9 bases separating them. This CDR3 contains 13 residues. CDR1 and CDR2 (germline): SNHLY, FYNNEI. DNA of the CDR3: TGTGCCAGCACTAGGGACTTGAACACTGAAGCTTTCTTT. Translating it yields CASTRDLNTEAFF.

This clonotype turned up a few times. The genes are TRBV20-1 and TRBJ2-7; a possible D gene is TRBD2 (7 bases). CDR1 and CDR2 (germline): DFQATT, SNEGSKA (reference sequence). Trimming took off 0 bases at V and 6 bases at J, with 21 bases between the two ends. This CDR3 contains 16 residues. CDR3 protein: CSAREEGGGRAGEQYF. In DNA, the CDR3 is TGCAGTGCTAGAGAGGAAGGAGGGGGGAGGGCGGGCGAGCAGTACTTC.

This clonotype was found many times. The rearrangement uses TRBV7-2 and TRBJ2-7; tentative D call: TRBD1 (5 bases). Trimming stripped 5 bases from V and 7 bases from J, with 15 bases between. The CDR3 totals 13 residues. CDR1 and CDR2 (germline): SGHTA, FQGNSA. CDR3 sequence (DNA): TGTGCCAGCAGCGCCAGGGTTCTGGGGGAGCAGTACTTC. Amino acids: CASSARVLGEQYF.

The CDR3 reads CASSLSAWRGPINTEAFF. The CDR3 bases are TGTGCCAGCAGTTTATCGGCTTGGAGGGGGCCAATAAACACTGAAGCTTTCTTT. V and J are TRBV27 and TRBJ1-1; the match to TRBD1 covers 7 bases. This CDR3 is 18 amino acids long. Germline V gene lookup returns CDR1 MNHEY and CDR2 SMNVEV (reference sequence). J was trimmed by 2 bases and V by 0 bases; bases with no gene match: 12.

Many counts were recorded for this clonotype. The CDR3 loop reads CASSSGTGDYGYTF. CDR3 coding DNA: TGTGCCAGCAGCTCCGGGACAGGCGACTATGGCTACACCTTC. J is TRBJ1-2 and V is TRBV7-9; TRBD1 matches at 8 bases. This CDR3 has 14 residues. Per the germline V gene, CDR1 is SEHNR and CDR2 is FQNEAQ (reference sequence). V trimming: 4 bases; J trimming: 3 bases; junction bases outside the gene matches: 4.

The chain has TRBV2 and TRBJ1-6; no firm D call. This CDR3 is 13 amino acids long. Between the trimmed V and J ends, which lost 3 bases and 7 bases, there was a span of 7 bases. CDR1 and CDR2 from the germline V gene are SNHLY and FYNNEI. The CDR3 region is CASSETVNSPLHF. The CDR3 DNA follows: TGTGCCAGCAGTGAGACGGTGAATTCACCCCTCCACTTT.